This paragraph covers one TCR beta chain sequence. This clonotype was detected a few times. The specificity of this receptor is unknown. Per-base quality was not reported, and no clone a single base away is much larger than it. Relative to germline, V is 7 bases shorter and J is 1 base shorter, with 7 bases between their ends. Taken from cysteine to phenylalanine, the CDR3 has 11 residues. The retained sequence is limited to the CDR3, 33 bases, with the frame set at the first base. According to the germline V gene, CDR1 reads SQVTM and CDR2 reads ANQGSEA. This entry comes from a study of vaccination and CD4 T cells after COVID-19 (dated by TCRdb to about 2022). General notes on the study: Every convalescent patient had a positive nasal swab PCR test for SARS-CoV-2, with mild disease in eight to ten patients and severe disease in one. The convalescent cohort included six males and four females, with two Hispanic individuals, seven Caucasians, two Asians and one multiracial person. Each participant got two doses of either the Pfizer-BioNTech BNT162b2 vaccine (n=8) or the Moderna mRNA-1273 vaccine (n=2). Post-COVID blood samples from convalescent patients were collected a median of roughly 100 days after diagnosis, with a range of roughly 30 to 161 days. Post-vaccine blood samples were obtained a median of around 67 days after the second vaccine dose, with a range of roughly 13 to 250 days. Culture stimuli were overlapping spike peptide pools from SARS-CoV-2 and from the common cold coronaviruses HCoV-NL63, HCoV-OC43 and HCoV-229E. As controls, cultures received a CEFX viral epitope pool (the positive control), an HIV-1 Nef peptide pool (the negative control), or no peptide at all. In 10 COVID-19 convalescent patients and a handful of infection-naive healthy vaccine recipients, the spike-specific CD4+ TCR repertoire before mRNA vaccination was compared with the repertoire after mRNA vaccination. Overall study outcomes, separate from this receptor: An increase in the median number of SARS-CoV-2-reactive clonotypes from around 20 after infection to 35 to 40 after vaccination was observed, but the change was not found to be significant. Relatively few convalescent patients were included in the study, and early timepoints after natural infection were not analyzed. Among the post-vaccine SARS-CoV-2-reactive clones in convalescent patients, a median approximately 90% showed up only after vaccination, which suggests vaccine-specific priming. Of the vaccine-specific clones in convalescent patients, 304 of 307, or nearly all, reacted only to SARS-CoV-2 spike and did not cross-react with common cold coronaviruses.

The receptor library was made with PCR. TCR sequencing of DNA from cultured CD4+ T cells used the Oncomine TCR Beta short-read assay at the Johns Hopkins FTIC core. Genomic DNA was extracted from the cultured CD4+ T cells with the QIAamp micro DNA kit. Oncomine TCR Beta libraries from cultured CD4+ T cells were pooled with unique dual indexes and sequenced on an Illumina iSeq 100. Per the original workflow: Non-productive sequences were removed, and CDR3s that did not start with C, did not end with F or W, or were shorter than 7 amino acids were discarded. The MANAFEST web application was used to identify antigen-specific clonotypes by comparing peptide-stimulated wells against reference wells and other culture wells. To be called positive, a clone needed an FDR below 0.05, an odds ratio above 5, and a productive frequency above 0.1% in at least two of three replicate wells. A clonotype was classed as cross-reactive if the clonotype showed significant expansion both in SARS-CoV-2 spike wells and in at least one common cold coronavirus spike condition. Similarity between CDR3 sequences was evaluated in R version 3.6.1 using Levenshtein distances (stringdist) and unrooted phylogenetic trees (ape). TCRdb cleaned the public reads at Q25 with fastp, built clones with MiXCR and kept in-frame beta chains. Under each unique CDR3 protein, matching rows form one entry showing the most common genes and DNA. For this entry, the V and J calls and clone size follow TCRdb and not the study's own pipeline. The table for this sample lists approximately 12,000 distinct CDR3 sequences; under 40% of them were counted only once. The ten largest make up around a quarter of the sample.

The treatment or condition label, read with the paper, signifies: approximately 9-day PBMC culture with coronavirus spike peptide pools or control peptides (ViraFEST assay). The ViraFEST assay, used in the study, expanded antigen-specific T cells with peptide pools and then identified the expanded clonotypes through TCR sequencing. Positive SARS-CoV-2 PCR tests in the convalescent patients dated from March to December 2020, before Alpha, Beta and Delta variants emerged in the United States. Two million PBMCs per well were cultured in IMDM with roughly 5.2% human AB serum and roughly 9.3 IU/ml IL-2, plus 10 ug/ml peptide pools. Half of the culture medium was replaced with fresh IL-2-containing medium on days 3 and 7. After 10 days of culture, CD4+ T cells were isolated by negative selection with the EasySep CD4+ T cell isolation kit. Ficoll-Paque Plus gradient centrifugation was used to isolate PBMCs from whole blood, and the isolated PBMCs were then either used fresh or cryopreserved at -140C. Each culture condition was generally run in triplicate wells.

Sequencing input: cultured CD4+ T cells from blood. The rearranged segments are TRBV29-1 and TRBJ1-1; possibly the D gene is TRBD1, per 6 matching bases. This clonotype was obtained from a human donor with COVID-19. The nucleotide sequence reads TGCAGCGGGACAGAGAACACTGAAGCTTTCTTT. Translation gives CSGTENTEAFF.